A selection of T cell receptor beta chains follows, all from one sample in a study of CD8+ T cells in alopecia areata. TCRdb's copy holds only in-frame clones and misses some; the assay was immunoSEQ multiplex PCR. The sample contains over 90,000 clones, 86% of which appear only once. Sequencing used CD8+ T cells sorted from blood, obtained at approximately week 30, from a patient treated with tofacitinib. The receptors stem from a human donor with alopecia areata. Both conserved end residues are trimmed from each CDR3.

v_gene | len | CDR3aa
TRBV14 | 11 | ASSPGRHYGYT
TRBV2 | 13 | ASIVQGAPGNEQF
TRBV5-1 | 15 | ASRAGTGASGANVLT
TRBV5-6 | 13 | ASSPAASGTYEQY
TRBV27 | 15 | ASSVRIGFSTNEKLF
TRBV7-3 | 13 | ASSRTSGRGDTQY
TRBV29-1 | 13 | SVGPAGGIQETQY
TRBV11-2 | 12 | ASSRTGSTDTQY
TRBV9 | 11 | ASTPGANNAQY
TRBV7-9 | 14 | ASSKENRDGSYEQY
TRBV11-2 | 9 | ASSLVNEQF
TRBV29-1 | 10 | SVEGEQETQY
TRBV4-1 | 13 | ASSRTPGQVFEQY
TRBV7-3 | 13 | ASSSLAGEGYEQY
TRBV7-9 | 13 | ASSTRQGPSYEQY
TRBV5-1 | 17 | ASSLPGLAGGSNTGELF
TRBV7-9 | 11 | ASSERLTGELF
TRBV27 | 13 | ASSQTLLTNEKLF
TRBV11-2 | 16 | ASSLFPGQELSTDTQY
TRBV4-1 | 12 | ASSQDGQGGIQY
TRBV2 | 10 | ASTGLGDTQY
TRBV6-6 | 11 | ASIELAKNIQY
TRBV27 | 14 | ASSLSLFAANTEAF
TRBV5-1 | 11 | ASSLASQETQY
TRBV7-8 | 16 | ASSLGLAGGRSTGELF
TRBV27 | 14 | ASSPPTDWVTGELF
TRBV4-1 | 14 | ASSQSAGLNTGELF
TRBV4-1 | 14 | ASSQESGANTGELF
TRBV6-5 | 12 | ASSYSDTYNEQF
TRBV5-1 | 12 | ASSKGDSTDTQY
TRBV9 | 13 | ASSEGPTLWDTQY
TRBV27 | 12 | ASSPQAGSYEQY
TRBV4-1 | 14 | ASSQDSQSPLYGYT
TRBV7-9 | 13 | ASSRPAPGDNEQF
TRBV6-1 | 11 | ASIGQDSYEQY
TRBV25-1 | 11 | ASSDLGGDEQY
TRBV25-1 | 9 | ASSGEETQY
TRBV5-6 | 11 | ASSFRGAGEQY
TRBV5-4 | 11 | ASSLDRSYEQY
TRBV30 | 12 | AWNTGGSRETQY
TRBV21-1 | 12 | ASSKDYSTDTQY
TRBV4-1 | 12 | ASSQAGETYEQY
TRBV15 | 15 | ATSRDPSGSSTDTQY
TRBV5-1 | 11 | ASSLDAAYEQY
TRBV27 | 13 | ASSLIFGSPDTQY
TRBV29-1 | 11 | SVIDRGGTEAF
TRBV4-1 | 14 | ASSVPALTKYNEQF
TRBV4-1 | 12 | ASSQDNTDEKLF
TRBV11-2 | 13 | ASSGVGARNTEAF
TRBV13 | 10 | ASSLVQETQY
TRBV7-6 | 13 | ASSFFRGSPGELF
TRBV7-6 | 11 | ASSPNRAQPQH